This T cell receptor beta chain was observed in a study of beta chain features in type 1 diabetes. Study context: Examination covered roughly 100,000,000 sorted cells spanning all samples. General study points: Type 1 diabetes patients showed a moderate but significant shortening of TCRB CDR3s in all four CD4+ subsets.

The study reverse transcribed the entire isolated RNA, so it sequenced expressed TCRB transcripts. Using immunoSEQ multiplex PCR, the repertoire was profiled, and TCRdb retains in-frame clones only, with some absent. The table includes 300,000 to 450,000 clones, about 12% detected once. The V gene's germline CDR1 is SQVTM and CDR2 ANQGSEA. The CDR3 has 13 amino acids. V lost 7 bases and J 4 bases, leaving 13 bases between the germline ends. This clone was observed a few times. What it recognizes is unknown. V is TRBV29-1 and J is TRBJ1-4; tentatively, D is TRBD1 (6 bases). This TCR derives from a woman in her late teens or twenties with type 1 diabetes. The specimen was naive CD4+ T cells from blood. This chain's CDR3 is CSGRTALNEKLFF. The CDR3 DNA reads TGCAGCGGCCGGACAGCCCTTAATGAAAAACTGTTTTTT.